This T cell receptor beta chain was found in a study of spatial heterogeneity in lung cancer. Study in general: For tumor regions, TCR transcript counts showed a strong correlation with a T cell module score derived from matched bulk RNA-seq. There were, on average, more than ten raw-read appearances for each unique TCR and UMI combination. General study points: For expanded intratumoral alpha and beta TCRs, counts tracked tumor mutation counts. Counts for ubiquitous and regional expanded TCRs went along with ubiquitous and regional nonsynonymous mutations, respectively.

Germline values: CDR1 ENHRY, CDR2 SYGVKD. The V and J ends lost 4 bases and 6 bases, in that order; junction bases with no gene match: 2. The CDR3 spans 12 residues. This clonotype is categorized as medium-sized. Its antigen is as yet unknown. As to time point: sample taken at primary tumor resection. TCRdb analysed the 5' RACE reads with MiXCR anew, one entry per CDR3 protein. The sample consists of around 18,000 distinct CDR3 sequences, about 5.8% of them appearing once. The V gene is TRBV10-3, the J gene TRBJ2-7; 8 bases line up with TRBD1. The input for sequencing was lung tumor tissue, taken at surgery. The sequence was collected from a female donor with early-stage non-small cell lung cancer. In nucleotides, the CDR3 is TGTGCCATCAGTGCGACAGGGGTCGAGCAGTACTTC. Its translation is CAISATGVEQYF.